This T cell receptor beta chain stems from a study of T cells in Graves' hyperthyroidism and ophthalmopathy (dated by TCRdb to the late 2010s). In terms of the full investigation: Peripheral blood was sampled at the time of initial diagnosis, prior to any treatment. To identify TCR V-J signatures that set the groups apart, the researchers used a discovery cohort of roughly 100 patients, made up of 40 to 45 with Graves' ophthalmopathy and some 56 with stable Graves' hyperthyroidism. An independent validation cohort of 18 to 20 hyperthyroidism patients and 17 patients who later progressed to ophthalmopathy tested prospective prediction of ophthalmopathy. The approximately 100 discovery patients were divided at random into training and test sets in a 7:3 ratio. Thyroid tissue and blood T-cell repertoires from six Graves' hyperthyroidism patients were also compared in the study. Following sampling, methimazole starting at 30 mg daily was given to hyperthyroidism patients, and high-dose intravenous methylprednisolone was given to ophthalmopathy patients. TCR Vbeta CDR3 sequencing of approximately 140 peripheral blood samples (under 45 ophthalmopathy, 70 to 85 hyperthyroidism and roughly 17 progressor patients) is reported in the paper.

The TCR beta CDR3 regions were amplified from the RNA transcripts. A first-round RT-PCR of the TCR CDR3 used the HTBI primer set with the Qiagen OneStep RT-PCR kit. Libraries were constructed in a second round of multiplex PCR, after which size selection and purification were carried out. The libraries were sequenced on an Illumina HiSeq2000 using paired-end 100 bp reads. As for the original processing: SOAPnuke was used to process the raw data, with reads discarded if the reads contained adapters or uncalled bases, had a mean Phred below 15, or lacked an exact constant-primer or identifier match. High-quality paired reads were merged using COPE v1.2.5, and each unique nucleotide sequence was defined as a clonotype. MiTCR v1.1 was used to align clonotypes to the IMGT TRBV, TRBD and TRBJ reference segments. Only V-J combinations with frequency above 0.0001, covering 99% to 99.2% of repertoires, were analysed. A TCS score was defined as the ratio of F50 (clonal expansion) to E x V (chaos), with BLOSUM62-based TCRdist applied between CDR3 peptides within each V-J. Welch's t-statistics and random forest reduced around 550 V-J features to some 14, which were used in a naive Bayes classifier (R e1071). TCRdb trimmed the raw reads at Q25, called clones with MiXCR and kept productive beta chains. Identical CDR3 proteins give one entry, which carries the most common genes and DNA. These V and J calls rely on TCRdb rather than the paper's analysis. The sample table records under 400,000 distinct CDR3 sequences; 15% to 18% of these occur just once. The ten largest account for roughly a quarter of the sample.

General study outcomes and caveats: A 13 V-J signature model separated ophthalmopathy from stable hyperthyroidism, with approximately 87% sensitivity and 81.08% specificity in cross-validation and 80%/75% in testing. No statistical method was used to fix the sample size in advance, and group allocation was not hidden from the investigators. Most expanded thyroid clonotypes (frequency above 0.001) were also found in blood, which suggests that blood repertoires may mirror thyroid immune responses. In validation, the model predicted progression to ophthalmopathy with approximately 71% sensitivity and approximately 72% specificity, a median of approximately 6.7 months before onset.

Including cysteine and phenylalanine, the CDR3 has 13 amino acids. Only CDR3 DNA remains: 39 bases, in frame from the first base. Via the germline V gene, CDR1 is KGHDR and CDR2 SFDVKD. V gives up 4 bases and J gives up 7 bases, and the segment between their germline ends measures 11 bases. With regard to this clonotype: Its antigen is currently not known. No base qualities exist here, and no much larger clone lies one base off it.

The hyperthyroidism patients were between 18 and 65 years old and newly diagnosed, with a disease duration of less than 2 months. The study excluded patients with uncontrolled infections, other autoimmune diseases, pregnancy or lactation. Diagnoses relied on clinical symptoms, serum thyroxine and TRAb, thyroid ultrasound and orbital computed tomography. Blood from progressor patients was collected at the time of first diagnosis with hyperthyroidism, before any ophthalmopathy symptoms had appeared. PBMCs were separated from around 9.1 ml of fresh peripheral blood using Ficoll-Paque density gradient centrifugation. Patients classed as progressors first received a Graves' hyperthyroidism diagnosis and then went on to develop ophthalmopathy during follow-up. Total RNA was extracted using Trizol reagent, and RNA quality was assessed on an Agilent 2100 Bioanalyzer.

Sequencing was performed on blood. This clonotype was obtained from a woman aged 18-29 years with Graves' hyperthyroidism that later progressed to Graves' ophthalmopathy. The chain couples TRBV24-1 to TRBJ2-3, and TRBD1 may be the D gene, going by 6 matching bases. The CDR3 loop reads CATSEGRGNTQYF. The DNA sequence reads TGTGCCACCAGTGAAGGAAGGGGGAATACGCAGTATTTT.